The rows below give T cell receptor beta chains drawn from one sample of a study of technical replicates of blood from a few donors. TCRdb keeps only in-frame clones here, not all; method: immunoSEQ multiplex PCR. The sample has approximately 66,000 clones, over 75% seen once; the top ten hold 4% to 5%. Sequenced sample: PBMCs. The receptors stem from a human donor in good health. Some clones in this sample may be carry-over from other donors' samples. Both conserved end residues are part of each CDR3. D genes are given only for firm matches. Clone size is stated in some rows and not others, as once, few, many or a class when expanded.

TRBJ2-7	NA	TRBD1	TRBV10-3	CAISGDRVDYEQYF	TGTGCCATCAGTGGGGACAGGGTTGACTACGAGCAGTACTTC
TRBJ1-4	NA	TRBD1	TRBV7-8	CASSVRGAANEKLFF	TGTGCCAGCAGCGTCAGGGGGGCGGCTAATGAAAAACTGTTTTTT
TRBJ2-1	NA	NA	TRBV2	CASSEAGTRGPEFF	TGTGCCAGCAGTGAAGCGGGTACGCGGGGGCCCGAGTTCTTC
TRBJ2-2	NA	TRBD1	TRBV4-3	CASSRDRDLGELFF	TGCGCCAGCAGCCGGGACAGAGATCTCGGGGAGCTGTTTTTT
TRBJ2-3	once	NA	TRBV19	CASSPQGSGTDTQYF	TGTGCCAGTAGTCCCCAGGGAAGTGGAACAGATACGCAGTATTTT
TRBJ2-7	NA	TRBD2	TRBV4-2	CASSQVGGTYEQYF	TGTGCCAGCAGCCAAGTGGGGGGGACCTACGAGCAGTACTTC
TRBJ2-3	NA	NA	TRBV4-3	CASSQDVITGITDTQYF	TGCGCCAGCAGCCAAGATGTGATAACAGGGATCACAGATACGCAGTATTTT
TRBJ1-5	NA	NA	TRBV7-2	CASSLGRNQPQHF	TGTGCCAGCAGCCTCGGGAGGAATCAGCCCCAGCATTTT
TRBJ2-1	once	TRBD1	TRBV7-9	CASSPTGQNNEQFF	TGTGCCAGCAGCCCGACGGGACAGAACAATGAGCAGTTCTTC
TRBJ1-1	NA	NA	TRBV5-8	CASRDFGSLAAFF	TGTGCCAGCAGGGACTTTGGGTCCCTCGCGGCTTTCTTT
TRBJ1-2	NA	NA	TRBV7-9	CASSLVNQDGYTF	TGTGCCAGCAGCTTAGTGAATCAGGATGGCTACACCTTC
TRBJ2-7	NA	TRBD1	TRBV5-4	CASSQKRPGTDFYEQYF	TGTGCCAGCAGCCAAAAACGTCCCGGGACAGATTTCTACGAGCAGTACTTC
TRBJ1-1	NA	NA	TRBV27	CASSTGTMNTEAFF	TGTGCCAGCAGTACAGGGACTATGAACACTGAAGCTTTCTTT
TRBJ1-3	NA	NA	TRBV2	CASSVVRGSGNTIYF	TGTGCCAGCAGTGTGGTCAGGGGTTCTGGAAACACCATATATTTT
TRBJ1-6	NA	NA	TRBV19	CASSRGDSPLHF	TGTGCCAGTAGCAGGGGTGATTCACCCCTCCACTTT
TRBJ2-1	NA	NA	TRBV7-3	CASSPYAGNEQFF	TGTGCCAGCAGCCCGTATGCCGGCAATGAGCAGTTCTTC
TRBJ2-3	NA	TRBD2	TRBV7-9	CASSLTSGGAGDTQYF	TGTGCCAGCAGCTTGACTAGCGGGGGGGCCGGAGATACGCAGTATTTT
TRBJ1-1	NA	TRBD1	TRBV30	CAWDRTGDISNTEAFF	TGTGCCTGGGATAGGACAGGGGACATATCGAACACTGAAGCTTTCTTT
TRBJ2-1	few	NA	TRBV2	CASSDGETIYNEQFF	TGTGCCAGCAGTGATGGGGAGACGATTTACAATGAGCAGTTCTTC
TRBJ1-2	NA	NA	TRBV10-3	CAISFDSQANYGYTF	TGTGCCATCAGTTTTGACAGTCAAGCTAACTATGGCTACACCTTC
TRBJ1-1	NA	TRBD1	TRBV27	CASSLGTGLYEAFF	TGTGCCAGCAGTTTGGGGACAGGCCTTTATGAAGCTTTCTTT
TRBJ2-6	NA	NA	TRBV7-3	CASSLGSGAGANVLTF	TGTGCCAGCAGCTTAGGCTCGGGGGCTGGGGCCAACGTCCTGACTTTC
TRBJ1-5	NA	NA	TRBV7-2	CASTDSRQNQPQHF	TGTGCCAGCACCGATTCCCGACAGAATCAGCCCCAGCATTTT
TRBJ1-6	NA	NA	TRBV5-5	CASSLDPRNSPLHF	TGTGCCAGCAGCTTGGACCCGAGGAATTCACCCCTCCACTTT
TRBJ2-1	NA	NA	TRBV7-3	CASSQGSSYNEQFF	TGTGCCAGCAGTCAAGGGAGCTCCTACAATGAGCAGTTCTTC
TRBJ2-1	NA	TRBD2	TRBV5-4	CASSFLGGGDNEQFF	TGTGCCAGCAGCTTCCTGGGCGGGGGGGACAATGAGCAGTTCTTC
TRBJ2-7	NA	NA	TRBV30	CAWSGRGDEQYF	TGTGCCTGGAGCGGGAGAGGGGACGAGCAGTACTTC
TRBJ2-1	NA	TRBD2	TRBV15	CATSPRLAGVSNEQFF	TGTGCCACCAGCCCAAGACTAGCGGGAGTATCAAATGAGCAGTTCTTC
TRBJ1-2	NA	NA	TRBV5-4	CASSISIEYGYTF	TGTGCCAGCAGCATTTCTATAGAGTATGGCTACACCTTC
TRBJ1-4	NA	NA	TRBV5-1	CASSLQTGNEKLFF	TGCGCCAGCAGCTTGCAGACAGGAAATGAAAAACTGTTTTTT
TRBJ1-6	once	TRBD1	TRBV7-3	CASSLTGTGGNSPLHF	TGTGCCAGCAGCTTAACCGGGACAGGGGGTAATTCACCCCTCCACTTT
TRBJ2-3	NA	TRBD2	TRBV9	CASSTEHGRSDTQYF	TGTGCCAGCAGCACGGAGCACGGGAGGTCGGATACGCAGTATTTT
TRBJ2-4	NA	NA	TRBV5-1	CASSPARQDTPTKNIQYF	TGCGCCAGCAGCCCGGCCCGGCAGGACACCCCGACCAAAAACATTCAGTACTTC
TRBJ2-3	NA	NA	TRBV5-4	CASSLGELRYF	TGTGCCAGCAGCTTGGGGGAGTTGCGGTATTTT
TRBJ1-3	NA	NA	TRBV29-1	CSVGTSGSSGNTIYF	TGCAGCGTTGGGACCAGTGGGAGCTCTGGAAACACCATATATTTT
TRBJ1-5	NA	NA	TRBV4-3	CASSQVRGNQPQHF	TGCGCCAGCAGCCAAGTCAGGGGAAATCAGCCCCAGCATTTT
TRBJ1-1	once	TRBD1	TRBV11-2	CASSPWGQGAAAFF	TGTGCCAGCAGCCCGTGGGGACAGGGGGCTGCAGCTTTCTTT
TRBJ2-4	few	NA	TRBV11-2	CASSPSRGGLRMAKNIQYF	TGTGCCAGCAGCCCATCTCGCGGGGGCCTCCGTATGGCCAAAAACATTCAGTACTTC
TRBJ2-2	once	NA	TRBV7-8	CASSYHLVSGELFF	TGTGCCAGCAGCTACCATCTAGTTTCCGGGGAGCTGTTTTTT
TRBJ1-6	NA	NA	TRBV11-2	CASSLAISNSPLHF	TGTGCCAGCAGCTTAGCGATTAGTAATTCACCCCTCCACTTT
TRBJ2-2	NA	NA	TRBV4-3	CASSQDFPRRTNTGELFF	TGCGCCAGCAGCCAAGACTTTCCTCGGAGGACGAACACCGGGGAGCTGTTTTTT
TRBJ1-1	NA	NA	TRBV5-1	CASSLEDYTEAFF	TGCGCCAGCAGCTTGGAGGACTACACTGAAGCTTTCTTT
TRBJ2-7	NA	TRBD2	TRBV4-1	CASSHLTPGLAIYEQYF	TGCGCCAGCAGCCATCTTACTCCGGGACTAGCTATCTACGAGCAGTACTTC
TRBJ2-5	NA	NA	TRBV7-2	CASSQVGETQYF	TGTGCCAGCAGCCAAGTGGGCGAGACCCAGTACTTC
TRBJ2-1	NA	NA	TRBV11-1	CASGGAGNEQFF	TGTGCCAGCGGGGGGGCTGGCAATGAGCAGTTCTTC
TRBJ1-1	few	NA	TRBV2	CASTEGLSNTEAFF	TGTGCCAGCACCGAGGGCTTATCCAACACTGAAGCTTTCTTT
TRBJ2-3	NA	NA	TRBV11-3	CASSLNSGNTDTQYF	TGTGCCAGCAGCTTGAATAGCGGAAACACAGATACGCAGTATTTT
TRBJ2-7	once	TRBD2	TRBV30	CAWSGTSESSYEQYF	TGTGCCTGGAGTGGGACTAGCGAGAGCTCCTACGAGCAGTACTTC
TRBJ2-7	NA	TRBD1	TRBV19	CASSTAGTGSEQYF	TGTGCCAGTAGTACGGCCGGGACAGGGAGCGAGCAGTACTTC
TRBJ2-1	NA	TRBD2	TRBV10-3	CAISGLAGSYNEQFF	TGTGCCATCAGCGGACTAGCGGGGAGTTACAATGAGCAGTTCTTC
TRBJ1-2	NA	NA	TRBV6-5	CASSYKLKGGYGYTF	TGTGCCAGCAGTTACAAGCTGAAGGGAGGCTATGGCTACACCTTC
TRBJ2-3	NA	TRBD2	TRBV28	CASSVGSGSTDTQYF	TGTGCCAGCTCAGTCGGTAGCGGGAGCACAGATACGCAGTATTTT